This passage covers 16 T cell receptor beta chains from one sample sequenced in a study of T cells expressing NK-cell markers. TCRdb reworked the 5' RACE reads into one entry per CDR3 protein, no DNA. There are some 440,000 distinct CDR3 sequences in the sample, with 1.4% to 1.5% held by the top ten. The sample comprised blood T cells: a sorted CD56 or NKG2C T cell subset, CD4+ or CD8+ T cells, or bulk PBMC T cells (not recorded which). All receptors come from a woman aged 45-65 years in good health.

This chain connects TRBV20-1 to TRBJ2-3; TCRdb's D call of TRBD2 is untestable without DNA. The CDR3 has 15 residues. Looked up from germline, CDR1 is DFQATT and CDR2 is SNEGSKA (reference sequence). The CDR3 here is CSANPREGLTDTQYF.

V gene TRBV27 combines with J gene TRBJ2-5. The CDR3 covers 12 residues. Germline loops: CDR1 MNHEY, CDR2 SMNVEV (reference sequence). The CDR3 reads CASSRMGETQYF.

The CDR3 sequence is CASSQELDYEQYF. The V and J genes are TRBV14 and TRBJ2-7. The CDR3 is made up of 13 amino acids. Germline V CDR1 and CDR2: SGHDN, FVKESK.

CDR3 in amino acids: CASTLGTGRRTDTQYF. This chain joins TRBV19 and TRBJ2-3; TCRdb's D call, TRBD1, is unchecked because there is no DNA. Germline CDR1 LNHDA, CDR2 SQIVND (reference sequence). This CDR3 is built from 16 residues.

The rearrangement links TRBV6-6 to TRBJ2-3. Germline V CDR1 and CDR2: MNHNY, SVGAGI (reference sequence). This CDR3 comprises 13 residues. The CDR3 here is CASSLDYTDTQYF.

V is TRBV12-3 or TRBV12-4 and J is TRBJ2-7. The CDR3 runs to 14 residues. The CDR3 sequence: CASSFKGGPYEQYF.

This chain connects TRBV25-1 to TRBJ2-5. CDR3 length: 11 amino acids. The germline gives CDR1 MGHDK, CDR2 SYGVNS. The CDR3 spells CASGFWETQYF.

The chain is built from TRBV14 and TRBJ2-2; TCRdb's assignment of TRBD2 cannot be checked, as there is no DNA. Germline V gene data show CDR1 as SGHDN and CDR2 as FVKESK. The CDR3 has 17 amino acids. This chain's CDR3 is CASSPGSYPENTGELFF.

The V and J genes are TRBV3-1 and TRBJ2-1. Germline CDR1 and CDR2: LGHDT and YNNKEL (reference sequence). This CDR3 has 16 residues. CDR3 amino acids: CASSPSRVVGINEQFF.

The V call is TRBV4-1, the J call TRBJ2-7; TCRdb proposes TRBD2, but this gene call is untestable without DNA. The germline gives CDR1 MGHRA, CDR2 YSYEKL. CDR3 length equals 15 residues. CDR3 loop: CASSHISGQNYEQYF.

The chain has TRBV28 and TRBJ2-4; the TCRdb call, TRBD2, lacks DNA for checking. Per germline, CDR1 MDHEN and CDR2 SYDVKM. This CDR3 is 13 amino acids long. The CDR3 reads CASTAGAKNIQYF.

The chain joins TRBV24-1 to TRBJ2-3; TCRdb names TRBD1, which stays unverified in the absence of DNA. The CDR3 is 16 residues long. Germline V CDR1 and CDR2: KGHDR, SFDVKD. CDR3 protein: CATSDPTGASTDTQYF.

The chain combines TRBV2 with TRBJ2-1; absent DNA, TCRdb's TRBD1 call cannot be checked. The germline gives CDR1 SNHLY, CDR2 FYNNEI. The CDR3 length is 18 residues. CDR3 sequence reads: CASSPGTGGLSSYNEQFF.

The CDR3 reads CASTGNSNQPQHF. The chain recombines TRBV10-2 with TRBJ1-5; TCRdb's D gene call, TRBD1, goes unchecked for lack of DNA. Germline values: CDR1 WSHSY, CDR2 SAAADI. The CDR3 loop spans 13 amino acids.

V usage is TRBV12-3 or TRBV12-4 and J usage is TRBJ2-3; TCRdb's D call, TRBD2, is unchecked because there is no DNA. This CDR3 is 17 amino acids long. The CDR3 reads CASSPTGLAGGGGTQYF.

The CDR3 protein is CASSLAGTRHNEQFF. The V gene is TRBV9, the J gene TRBJ2-1; TCRdb returns TRBD2, unconfirmable since there is no DNA. The germline CDR1 and CDR2 sequences are SGDLS and YYNGEE. This CDR3 is 15 amino acids long.